One sample yielded the 14 T cell receptor beta chains listed below, sequenced in a study of CD8+CD57+ T cells in acquired aplastic anemia. Researchers used genomic DNA as the template to profile TCR beta VDJ and CDR3. MiXCR, run by TCRdb on the reads, gives a single entry per CDR3 protein. The data show 400,000 to 600,000 distinct CDR3 sequences, approximately 33% seen once. Flow cytometry had shown expanded CD8+CD57+ cells in the patients chosen for sequencing. The material sequenced was sorted CD4+, CD8+, or CD8+CD57+ T cells (not recorded which) from PBMCs. The receptors were gathered from a human donor with aplastic anemia.

There are many counts of this clonotype. The chain has TRBV7-2 and TRBJ2-7; the D gene is possibly TRBD2 (6 bases). CDR1 SGHTA and CDR2 FQGNSA come from the germline V gene. The length of the CDR3 is 13 residues. The germline V and J ends were trimmed by 3 bases and 3 bases, with 9 bases remaining between them. As DNA, the CDR3 is TGTGCCAGCAGCTTGGGACTTCTCTACGAGCAGTACTTC. Translated: CASSLGLLYEQYF.

This clonotype was counted between two and nine times. This chain connects TRBV30 to TRBJ1-5; D is perhaps TRBD1 (6 bases). The germline CDR1 and CDR2 sequences are GTSNPN and SVGIG (reference sequence). The CDR3 spans 13 residues. V lost 2 bases, J lost 5 bases, and 10 bases lay in between. The CDR3 coding sequence is TGTGCCTGGAGTACAGGGCGCGATCAGCCCCAGCATTTT. Translation gives CAWSTGRDQPQHF.

The CDR3 spells CAIRGDGDRGRNSPLHF. CDR3 bases: TGTGCCATCCGGGGTGACGGGGACAGGGGGCGGAATTCACCCCTCCACTTT. This chain connects TRBV10-3 to TRBJ1-6; 12 bases align to TRBD1. The V segment lost 8 bases and the J segment 7 bases; nucleotides outside the gene matches: 12. The germline V gene encodes CDR1 ENHRY and CDR2 SYGVKD. The CDR3 sequence is 17 residues long.

The table lists this clonotype with many counts. The chain combines TRBV2 with TRBJ2-7, with 9 bases matching TRBD2. This CDR3 spans 12 amino acids. The J segment lost 3 bases and the V segment lost 11 bases, leaving 5 bases of the junction unmatched. In germline, CDR1 is SNHLY, CDR2 FYNNEI. The chain's CDR3 is CAGSAGGYEQYF. CDR3 sequence (DNA): TGTGCCGGGTCAGCGGGAGGCTACGAGCAGTACTTC. Using reference TRBV2 and TRBJ2-7 for the parts outside the CDR3, the full variable domain is EPEVTQTPSHQVTQMGQEVILRCVPISNHLYFYWYRQILGQKVEFLVSFYNNEISEKSEIFDDQFSVERPDGSNFTLKIRSTKLEDSAMYFCAGSAGGYEQYFGPGTRLTVT.

The V gene is TRBV20-1, the J gene TRBJ2-2; possible D gene TRBD2, 5 bases. With 5 bases removed from V and 4 bases from J, the gap between germline ends came to 11 bases. The CDR3 has 13 residues. Per germline, CDR1 DFQATT and CDR2 SNEGSKA (reference sequence). The CDR3 coding sequence is TGCAGTGCTCCTTACCGGGGCACCGGGGAGCTGTTTTTT. It specifies CSAPYRGTGELFF.

The chain has TRBV7-2 and TRBJ1-1; D is possibly TRBD1 (6 bases). V was clipped by 5 bases and J by 7 bases, with 8 bases between them. From germline, CDR1 is SGHTA and CDR2 FQGNSA. CDR3 size: 11 residues. CDR3 nucleotides: TGTGCCAGCAGCAAAGGGGGTGAAGCTTTCTTT. Translated, it gives CASSKGGEAFF. The variable domain in full, with the rest retrieved from reference TRBV7-2 and TRBJ1-1, is GAGVSQSPSNKVTEKGKDVELRCDPISGHTALYWYRQSLGQGLEFLIYFQGNSAPDKSGLPSDRFSAERTGGSVSTLTIQRTQQEDSAVYLCASSKGGEAFFGQGTRLTVV.

This clonotype has a count of ten or more. The chain carries TRBV20-1 and TRBJ1-5; D gene uncertain. The V gene's germline CDR1 is DFQATT and CDR2 SNEGSKA (reference sequence). The CDR3 has 13 residues. Trimming cost V 3 bases and J 6 bases, with 12 bases left between them. The CDR3 region is CSASPRTGQPQHF. The CDR3 DNA sequence: TGCAGTGCTAGTCCCCGCACGGGTCAGCCCCAGCATTTT.

The chain couples TRBV5-4 to TRBJ2-2; D possibly corresponds to TRBD2 (5 bases). The V gene's germline CDR1 is SGHNT and CDR2 YYREEE (reference sequence). V was cut by 2 bases and J by 7 bases, with 12 bases left in between. This CDR3 comprises 14 residues. CDR3 coding DNA: TGTGCCAGCAGCTTAGATCGGGGTGTCGGGGAGCTGTTTTTT. Protein sequence: CASSLDRGVGELFF.

This clonotype was seen more than once but under ten times. The J gene is TRBJ1-1, the V gene TRBV7-9; no clear D gene. The CDR3 loop spans 12 amino acids. Germline V CDR1 and CDR2: SEHNR, FQNEAQ (reference sequence). The V and J ends lost 0 bases and 5 bases respectively, with 4 bases between them. The CDR3 DNA follows: TGTGCCAGCAGCTTAGCGCATACTGAAGCTTTCTTT. This sequence encodes CASSLAHTEAFF. The entire variable domain, with the rest obtained from reference TRBV7-9 and TRBJ1-1, is as follows: DTGVSQNPRHKITKRGQNVTFRCDPISEHNRLYWYRQTLGQGPEFLTYFQNEAQLEKSRLLSDRFSAERPKGSFSTLEIQRTEQGDSAMYLCASSLAHTEAFFGQGTRLTVV.

This clonotype was counted between two and nine times. CDR3 residues: CASSGGQAFYNEQFF. The CDR3 bases are TGTGCCAGCAGCGGCGGACAGGCCTTCTACAATGAGCAGTTCTTC. The rearrangement joins TRBV14 to TRBJ2-1; 7 positions match TRBD1. This CDR3 is 15 amino acids long. V gave up 5 bases and J gave up 3 bases; unmatched junction bases: 7. CDR1 is SGHDN and CDR2 is FVKESK in the germline V gene.

This clonotype was seen ten or more times. The chain has TRBV14 and TRBJ1-6, with D unclear. The germline V gene has CDR1 SGHDN and CDR2 FVKESK. The germline V and J ends were trimmed by 1 base and 8 bases, with 6 bases remaining between them. The CDR3 consists of 13 residues. CDR3 sequence reads: CASSQGAYSPLHF. Here the CDR3 DNA reads TGTGCCAGCAGCCAAGGGGCTTATTCACCCCTCCACTTT. The variable domain in full, with the rest retrieved from reference TRBV14 and TRBJ1-6, is EAGVTQFPSHSVIEKGQTVTLRCDPISGHDNLYWYRRVMGKEIKFLLHFVKESKQDESGMPNNRFLAERTGGTYSTLKVQPAELEDSGVYFCASSQGAYSPLHFGNGTRLTVT.

This clonotype has at least ten counts. The gene calls are TRBV25-1 and TRBJ2-1; 8 bases are shared with TRBD1. The CDR3 sequence is 15 residues long. Germline CDR1 is MGHDK and CDR2 is SYGVNS. V was pared by 4 bases and J by 2 bases, with 4 bases of the junction left unmatched. The CDR3 protein is CASSGRTGTYNEQFF. The CDR3, as DNA: TGTGCCAGCAGTGGCCGGACAGGGACCTACAATGAGCAGTTCTTC.

This clonotype has a count of ten or more. The chain combines TRBV5-1 with TRBJ2-5, with 10 bases that match TRBD2. Germline trimming cut 4 bases from V and 5 bases from J; bases unmatched to any gene: 5. The CDR3 contains 14 residues. Germline CDR1 reads SGHRS; CDR2 reads YFSETQ. The CDR3 spells CASSPVAGGETQYF. The CDR3 bases are TGCGCCAGCAGCCCAGTAGCGGGAGGTGAGACCCAGTACTTC.

This clonotype came up many times. The chain recombines TRBV7-2 with TRBJ1-6; the D is unclear. V lost 5 bases to trimming and J lost 0 bases, with 11 bases between them. Germline CDR1 SGHTA, CDR2 FQGNSA. The CDR3 totals 16 residues. The CDR3 DNA sequence: TGTGCCAGCAGCCTAGAGGTTAGCTCCTATAATTCACCCCTCCACTTT. Translated: CASSLEVSSYNSPLHF.